This T cell receptor (beta chain) was obtained from a study of cytomegalovirus exposure and HLA in healthy donors. Whole-study findings and limits: Follow-up analysis later connected one missense variant in DCLRE1C with trimming of TCR beta V- and J-genes.

Amplification used 60 Vbeta primers and 13 Jbeta primers. Clones were sequenced by immunoSEQ multiplex PCR, and TCRdb holds only the in-frame ones, with some missing. The sample includes about 94,000 clones, over 60% seen only once; the top ten take 3.9%. This cohort consisted of healthy bone marrow donors. The CDR3 extends over 12 amino acids. Trimming shortened V by 8 bases and J by 4 bases, and 9 bases separated the two germline ends. From germline, CDR1 is SEHNR and CDR2 FQNEAQ (reference sequence). Of note for this clone: Its antigen is not known.

V gene TRBV7-9 combines with J gene TRBJ2-1; D might be TRBD1 (5 bases). This TCR derives from a man aged 25 to 45 in good health and CMV-seronegative. The sample comprised PBMCs. CDR3: CASETEYNEQFF. As DNA, the CDR3 is TGTGCCAGCGAGACAGAATACAATGAGCAGTTCTTC.